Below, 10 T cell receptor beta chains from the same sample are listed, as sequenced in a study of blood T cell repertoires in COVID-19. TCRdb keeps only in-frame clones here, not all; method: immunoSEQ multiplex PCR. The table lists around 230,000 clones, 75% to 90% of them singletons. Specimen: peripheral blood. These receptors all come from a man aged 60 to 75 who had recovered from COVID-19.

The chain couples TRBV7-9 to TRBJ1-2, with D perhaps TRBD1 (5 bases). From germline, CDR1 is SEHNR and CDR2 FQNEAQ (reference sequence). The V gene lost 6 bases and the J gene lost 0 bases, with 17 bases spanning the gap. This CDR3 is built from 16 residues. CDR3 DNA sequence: TGTGCCAGCAGTCACCCACTCAGGGTTCCTAACTATGGCTACACCTTC. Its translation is CASSHPLRVPNYGYTF.

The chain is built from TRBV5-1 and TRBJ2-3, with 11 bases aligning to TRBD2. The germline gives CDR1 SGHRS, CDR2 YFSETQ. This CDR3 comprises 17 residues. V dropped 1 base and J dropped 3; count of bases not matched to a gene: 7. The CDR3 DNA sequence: TGCGCCAGCAGCTTGCCTACGCTAGCGGGGGGTACAGATACGCAGTATTTT. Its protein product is CASSLPTLAGGTDTQYF.

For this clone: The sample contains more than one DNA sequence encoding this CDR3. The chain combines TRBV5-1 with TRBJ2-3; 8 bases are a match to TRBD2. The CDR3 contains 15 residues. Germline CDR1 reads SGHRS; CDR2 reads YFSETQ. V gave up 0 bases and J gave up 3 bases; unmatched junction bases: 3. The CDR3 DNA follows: TGCGCCAGCAGCTTGGTGCTAGCGGGTACAGATACGCAGTATTTT. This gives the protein CASSLVLAGTDTQYF.

CDR3 sequence: CASSLQGAADTQYF. The CDR3 DNA sequence: TGTGCCAGCAGCCTCCAGGGTGCGGCAGATACGCAGTATTTT. This chain uses TRBV7-9 with TRBJ2-3; weak D call: TRBD1 (5 bases). The CDR3 is made up of 14 amino acids. Trimming left V 5 bases short and J 4 bases short, with 13 bases between. Germline values: CDR1 SEHNR, CDR2 FQNEAQ (reference sequence).

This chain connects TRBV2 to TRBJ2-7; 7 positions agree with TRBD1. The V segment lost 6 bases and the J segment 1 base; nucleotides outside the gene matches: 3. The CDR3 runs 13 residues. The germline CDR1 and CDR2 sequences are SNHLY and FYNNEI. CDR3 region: CASRGDSSYEQYV. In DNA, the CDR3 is TGTGCCAGCAGGGGGGACAGTTCCTACGAGCAGTACGTC.

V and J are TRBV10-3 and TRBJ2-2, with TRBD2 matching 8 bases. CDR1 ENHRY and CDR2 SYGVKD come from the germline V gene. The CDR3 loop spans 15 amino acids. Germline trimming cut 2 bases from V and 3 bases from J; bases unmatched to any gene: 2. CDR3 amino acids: CAISEVAGHTGELFF. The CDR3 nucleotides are TGTGCCATCAGTGAGGTAGCGGGGCACACCGGGGAGCTGTTTTTT.

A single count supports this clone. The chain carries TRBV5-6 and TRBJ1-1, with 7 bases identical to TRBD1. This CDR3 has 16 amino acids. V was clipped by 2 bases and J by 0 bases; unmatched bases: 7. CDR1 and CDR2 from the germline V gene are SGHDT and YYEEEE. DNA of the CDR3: TGTGCCAGCAGCTTCCGCGCAGGGGGGATGAACACTGAAGCTTTCTTT. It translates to CASSFRAGGMNTEAFF.

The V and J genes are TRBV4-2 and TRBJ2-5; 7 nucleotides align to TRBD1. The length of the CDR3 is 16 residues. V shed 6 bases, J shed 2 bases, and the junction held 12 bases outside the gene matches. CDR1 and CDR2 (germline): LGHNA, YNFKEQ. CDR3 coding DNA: TGTGCCAGCAGTCAAAGAGGAACAGGGGAACAAGAGACCCAGTACTTC. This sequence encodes CASSQRGTGEQETQYF.

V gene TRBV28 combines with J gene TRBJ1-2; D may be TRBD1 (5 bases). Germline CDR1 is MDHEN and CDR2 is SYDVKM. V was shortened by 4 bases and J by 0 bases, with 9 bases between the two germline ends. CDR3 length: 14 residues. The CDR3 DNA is TGTGCCAGCAGTTCAGGGTTCTCTAACTATGGCTACACCTTC. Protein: CASSSGFSNYGYTF.

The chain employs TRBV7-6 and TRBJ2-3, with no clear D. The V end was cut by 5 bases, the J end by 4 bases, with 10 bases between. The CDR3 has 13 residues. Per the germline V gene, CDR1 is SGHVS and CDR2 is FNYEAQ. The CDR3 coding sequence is TGTGCCAGCAGCCCCCTTCGGGCAGATACGCAGTATTTT. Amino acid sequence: CASSPLRADTQYF.